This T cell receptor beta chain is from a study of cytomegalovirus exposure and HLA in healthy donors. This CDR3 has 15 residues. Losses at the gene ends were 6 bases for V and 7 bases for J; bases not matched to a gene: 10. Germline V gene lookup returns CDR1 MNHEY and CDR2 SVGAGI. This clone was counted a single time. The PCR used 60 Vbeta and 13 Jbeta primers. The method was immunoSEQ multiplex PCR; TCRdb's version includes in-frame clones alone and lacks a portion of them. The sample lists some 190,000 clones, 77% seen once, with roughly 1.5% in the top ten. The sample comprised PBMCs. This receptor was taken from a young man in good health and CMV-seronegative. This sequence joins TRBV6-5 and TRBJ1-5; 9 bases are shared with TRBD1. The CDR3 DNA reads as TGTGCCAGCAGGGCCCAGACAGGGGGTAAGCAGCCCCAGCATTTT. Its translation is CASRAQTGGKQPQHF.